Presented here are 6 T cell receptor beta chains from one specimen sequenced in a study of T-cell reconstitution after alpha-beta-depleted transplantation in children. During its preparation, the TCRbeta library received unique molecular identifiers. TCRdb reanalysed the PCR reads using MiXCR and keeps one entry per CDR3 protein. The table lists hundreds of thousands of distinct CDR3 sequences, about 12% of them singletons, with roughly 2.6% in the top ten. Specimen: PBMCs from the stem cell graft donor, collected from the stem cell graft. The receptors derive from a human donor who donated a stem cell graft to a child with acute lymphoblastic leukemia.

This clonotype was detected many times. J is TRBJ2-3 and V is TRBV7-2; D call uncertain. V lost 10 bases to trimming and J lost 2 bases, with 19 bases between them. Germline values: CDR1 SGHTA, CDR2 FQGNSA. This CDR3 is 15 amino acids long. The DNA for the CDR3 is TGTGCCACCCGTCCCGGCCTTACCGCCACAGATACGCAGTATTTT. Translation gives CATRPGLTATDTQYF.

In this sample, this clonotype turned up many times. CDR3 sequence reads: CASSQDQRISGNTIYF. Here the CDR3 DNA reads TGCGCCAGCAGCCAAGATCAGAGGATCTCTGGAAACACCATATATTTT. This chain links TRBV4-3 with TRBJ1-3; D uncertain. The CDR3 runs 16 residues. Looked up from germline, CDR1 is LGHNA and CDR2 is YSLEER. The V end lost 0 bases, the J end lost 0 bases, and 9 bases lay between the germline ends.

This clonotype was counted ten times or more. This chain links TRBV29-1 with TRBJ2-7, with TRBD1 matching 8 bases. This CDR3 has 16 amino acids. Germline values: CDR1 SQVTM, CDR2 ANQGSEA. Trimming removed 1 base from V and 7 bases from J; junction bases left unmatched: 15. The CDR3, as DNA: TGCAGCGTTGAAGCTGGACAGGGCGAAACGGGTGGGGAGCAGTACTTC. Protein product: CSVEAGQGETGGEQYF.

This clonotype was found many times. This rearrangement joins TRBV6-2 or TRBV6-3 to TRBJ2-6, with a possible D match to TRBD1 (5 bases). The germline V gene encodes CDR1 MNHEY and CDR2 SVGEGT. The ends were cut back, 4 bases at V and 2 bases at J, with 9 bases in the middle. The CDR3 totals 15 residues. The CDR3 spells CASSSEGAGANVLTF. In DNA, the CDR3 is TGTGCCAGCAGTTCCGAAGGGGCTGGGGCCAACGTCCTGACTTTC.

In its sample, this clonotype was seen many times. The chain has TRBV10-3 and TRBJ1-1, with a weak D call TRBD1 (5 bases). CDR1 and CDR2 from the germline V gene are ENHRY and SYGVKD. The V gene lost 0 bases and the J gene lost 4 bases, with 12 bases spanning the gap. The CDR3 loop spans 15 amino acids. The CDR3 reads CAISESAQGFTEAFF. The CDR3 DNA is TGTGCCATCAGTGAGTCGGCGCAGGGTTTCACTGAAGCTTTCTTT.

This clonotype has at least ten counts. The chain is built from TRBV5-1 and TRBJ2-7, with TRBD1 matching over 7 bases. The CDR3 has 16 amino acids. CDR1 and CDR2 from the germline V gene are SGHRS and YFSETQ. With V trimmed by 3 bases and J by 0 bases, 9 bases remained unmatched. The CDR3 region is CASSWGQTGLSYEQYF. The CDR3 DNA is TGCGCCAGCAGCTGGGGGCAGACAGGGCTCTCCTACGAGCAGTACTTC.